This T cell receptor beta chain was profiled in a study of cytomegalovirus exposure and HLA in healthy donors. Study-level background: The same platform used for the approximately 670 first-cohort repertoires was also used for the approximately 120 validation repertoires, as a later analysis reported.

This clone showed up just once. Its specificity is not known. This CDR3 comprises 15 residues. Germline trimming cut 0 bases from V and 2 bases from J; bases unmatched to any gene: 2. Per germline, CDR1 SGDLS and CDR2 YYNGEE. General study findings and limits: Listed as cytomegalovirus-associated were about 160 TCR beta chains.

The method was immunoSEQ multiplex PCR; TCRdb's version includes in-frame clones alone and lacks a portion of them. This sample has around 350,000 clones, with 86% found just once. This sequence was found in a woman under 30 in good health and CMV-seronegative. The chain is built from TRBV9 and TRBJ2-7; 10 bases are shared with TRBD2. The sample was PBMCs. This CDR3 is CASSVASGGTYEQYF. CDR3 in DNA: TGTGCCAGCAGCGTAGCTAGCGGGGGAACCTACGAGCAGTACTTC.